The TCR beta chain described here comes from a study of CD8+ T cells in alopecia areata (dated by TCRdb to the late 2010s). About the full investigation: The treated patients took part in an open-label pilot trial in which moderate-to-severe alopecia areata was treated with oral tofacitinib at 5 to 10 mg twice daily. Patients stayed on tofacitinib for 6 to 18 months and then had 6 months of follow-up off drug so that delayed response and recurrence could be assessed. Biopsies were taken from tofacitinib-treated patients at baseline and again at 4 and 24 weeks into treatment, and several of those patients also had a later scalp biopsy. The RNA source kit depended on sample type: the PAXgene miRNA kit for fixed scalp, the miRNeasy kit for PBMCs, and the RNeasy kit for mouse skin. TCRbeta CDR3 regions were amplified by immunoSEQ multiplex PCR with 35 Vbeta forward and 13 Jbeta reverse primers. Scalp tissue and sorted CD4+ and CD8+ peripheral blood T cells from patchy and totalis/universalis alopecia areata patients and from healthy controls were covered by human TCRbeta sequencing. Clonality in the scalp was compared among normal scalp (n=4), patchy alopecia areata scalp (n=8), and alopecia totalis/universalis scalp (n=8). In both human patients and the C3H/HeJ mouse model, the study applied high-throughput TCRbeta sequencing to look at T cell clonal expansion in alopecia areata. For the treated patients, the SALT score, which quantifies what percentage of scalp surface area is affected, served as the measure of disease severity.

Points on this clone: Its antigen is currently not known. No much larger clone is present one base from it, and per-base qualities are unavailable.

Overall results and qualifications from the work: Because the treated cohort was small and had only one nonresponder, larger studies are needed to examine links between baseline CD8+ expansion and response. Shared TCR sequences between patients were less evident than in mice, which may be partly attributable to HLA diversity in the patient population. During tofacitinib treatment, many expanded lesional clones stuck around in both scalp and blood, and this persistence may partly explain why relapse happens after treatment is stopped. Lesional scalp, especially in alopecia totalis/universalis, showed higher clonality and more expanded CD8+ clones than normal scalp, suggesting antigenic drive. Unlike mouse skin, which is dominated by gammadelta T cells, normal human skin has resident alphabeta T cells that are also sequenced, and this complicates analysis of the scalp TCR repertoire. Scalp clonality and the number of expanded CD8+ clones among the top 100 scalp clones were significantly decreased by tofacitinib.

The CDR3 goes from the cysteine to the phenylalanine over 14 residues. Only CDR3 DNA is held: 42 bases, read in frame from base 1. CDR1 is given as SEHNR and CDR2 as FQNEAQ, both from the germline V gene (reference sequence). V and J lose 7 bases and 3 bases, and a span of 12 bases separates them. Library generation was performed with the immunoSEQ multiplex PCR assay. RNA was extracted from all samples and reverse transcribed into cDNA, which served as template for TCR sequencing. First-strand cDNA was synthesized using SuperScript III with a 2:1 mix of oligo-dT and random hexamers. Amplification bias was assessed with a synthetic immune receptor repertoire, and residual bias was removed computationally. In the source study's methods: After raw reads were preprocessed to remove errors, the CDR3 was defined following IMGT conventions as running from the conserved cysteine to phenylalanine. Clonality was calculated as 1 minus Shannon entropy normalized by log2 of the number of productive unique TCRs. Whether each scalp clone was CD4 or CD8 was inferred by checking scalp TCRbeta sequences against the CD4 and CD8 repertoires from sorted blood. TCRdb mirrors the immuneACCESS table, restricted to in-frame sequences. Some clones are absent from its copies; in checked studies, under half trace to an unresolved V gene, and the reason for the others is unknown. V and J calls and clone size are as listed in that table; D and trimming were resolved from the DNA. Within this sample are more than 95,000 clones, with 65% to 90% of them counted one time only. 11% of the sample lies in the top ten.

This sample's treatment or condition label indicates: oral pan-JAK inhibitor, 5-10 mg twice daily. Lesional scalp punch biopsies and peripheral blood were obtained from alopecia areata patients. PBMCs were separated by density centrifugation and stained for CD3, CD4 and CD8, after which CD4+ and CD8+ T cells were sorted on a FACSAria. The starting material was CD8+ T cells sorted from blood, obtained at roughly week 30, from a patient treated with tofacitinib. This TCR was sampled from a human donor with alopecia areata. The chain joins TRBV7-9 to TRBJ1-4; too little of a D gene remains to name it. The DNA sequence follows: TGTGCCAGCACCCCGACCGGCTCTAATGAAAAACTGTTTTTT. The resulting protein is CASTPTGSNEKLFF.